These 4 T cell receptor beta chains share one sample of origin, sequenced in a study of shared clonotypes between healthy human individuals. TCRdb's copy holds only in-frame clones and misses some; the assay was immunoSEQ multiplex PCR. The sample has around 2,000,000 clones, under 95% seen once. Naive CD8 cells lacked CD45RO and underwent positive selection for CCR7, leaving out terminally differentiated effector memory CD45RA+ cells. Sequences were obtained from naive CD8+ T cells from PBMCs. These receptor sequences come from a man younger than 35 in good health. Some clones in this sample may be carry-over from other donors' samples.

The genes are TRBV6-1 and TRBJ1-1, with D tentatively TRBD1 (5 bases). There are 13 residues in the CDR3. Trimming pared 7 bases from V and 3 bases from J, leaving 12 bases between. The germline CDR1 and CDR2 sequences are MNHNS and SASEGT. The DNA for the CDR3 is TGTGCCAGCAATGGGGGGTTTTACACTGAAGCTTTCTTT. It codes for CASNGGFYTEAFF.

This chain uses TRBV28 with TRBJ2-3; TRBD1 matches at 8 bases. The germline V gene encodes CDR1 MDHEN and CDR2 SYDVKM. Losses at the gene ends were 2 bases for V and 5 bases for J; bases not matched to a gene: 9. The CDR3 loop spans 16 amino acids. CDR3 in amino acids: CASSLTQSGQGDTQYF. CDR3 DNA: TGTGCCAGCAGTTTAACGCAGTCCGGACAGGGAGATACGCAGTATTTT.

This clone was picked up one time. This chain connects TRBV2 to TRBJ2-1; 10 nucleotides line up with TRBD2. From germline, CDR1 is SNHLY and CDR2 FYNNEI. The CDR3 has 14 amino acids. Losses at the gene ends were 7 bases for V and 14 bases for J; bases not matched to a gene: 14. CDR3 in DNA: TGTGCCAGCATTGCGGGACTAGCGTTCGAGTTTGAGTTCTTC. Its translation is CASIAGLAFEFEFF.

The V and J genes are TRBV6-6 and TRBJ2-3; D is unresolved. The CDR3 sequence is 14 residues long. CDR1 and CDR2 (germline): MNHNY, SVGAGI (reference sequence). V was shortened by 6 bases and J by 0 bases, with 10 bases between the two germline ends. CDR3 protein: CASRPSLSTDTQYF. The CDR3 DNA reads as TGTGCCAGCAGACCAAGTCTCAGCACAGATACGCAGTATTTT.